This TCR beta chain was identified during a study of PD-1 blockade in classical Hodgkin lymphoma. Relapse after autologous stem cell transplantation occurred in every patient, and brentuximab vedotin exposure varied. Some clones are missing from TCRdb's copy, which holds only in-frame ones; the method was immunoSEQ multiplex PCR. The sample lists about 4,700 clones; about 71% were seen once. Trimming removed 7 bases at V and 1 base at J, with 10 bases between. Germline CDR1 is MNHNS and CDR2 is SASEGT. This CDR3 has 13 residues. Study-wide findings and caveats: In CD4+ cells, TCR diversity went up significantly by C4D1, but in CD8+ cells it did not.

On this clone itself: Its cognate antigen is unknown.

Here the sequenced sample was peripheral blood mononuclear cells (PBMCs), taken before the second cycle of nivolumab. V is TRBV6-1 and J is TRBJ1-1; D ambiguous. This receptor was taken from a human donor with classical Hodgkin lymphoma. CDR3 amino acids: CASKNTENTEAFF. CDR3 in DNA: TGTGCCAGCAAAAATACCGAGAACACTGAAGCTTTCTTT.